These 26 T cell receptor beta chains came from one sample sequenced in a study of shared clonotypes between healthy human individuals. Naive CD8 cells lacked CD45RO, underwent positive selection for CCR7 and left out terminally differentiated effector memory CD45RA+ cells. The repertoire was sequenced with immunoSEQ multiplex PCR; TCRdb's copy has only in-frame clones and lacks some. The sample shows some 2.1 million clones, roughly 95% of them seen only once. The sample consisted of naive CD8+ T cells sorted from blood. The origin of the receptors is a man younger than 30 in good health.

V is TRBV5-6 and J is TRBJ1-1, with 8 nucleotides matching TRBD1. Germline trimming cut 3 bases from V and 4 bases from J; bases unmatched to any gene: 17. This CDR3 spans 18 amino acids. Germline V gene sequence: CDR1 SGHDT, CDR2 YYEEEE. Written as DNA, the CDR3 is TGTGCCAGCAGCTCGAGGACAGGGAGCACAGCGGCGAGCACTGAAGCTTTCTTT. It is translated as CASSSRTGSTAASTEAFF.

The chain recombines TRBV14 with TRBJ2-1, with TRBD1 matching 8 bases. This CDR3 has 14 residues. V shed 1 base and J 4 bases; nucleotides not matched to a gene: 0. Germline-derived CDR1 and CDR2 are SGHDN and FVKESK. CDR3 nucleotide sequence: TGTGCCAGCAGCCAAGGGGACAGGTACAATGAGCAGTTCTTC. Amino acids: CASSQGDRYNEQFF.

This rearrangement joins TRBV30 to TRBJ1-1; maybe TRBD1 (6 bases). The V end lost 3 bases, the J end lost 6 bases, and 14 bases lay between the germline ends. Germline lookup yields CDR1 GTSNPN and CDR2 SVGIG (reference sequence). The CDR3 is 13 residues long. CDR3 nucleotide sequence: TGTGCCTGGAGCAGCCTGGACAGCTCTGAAGCTTTCTTT. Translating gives CAWSSLDSSEAFF.

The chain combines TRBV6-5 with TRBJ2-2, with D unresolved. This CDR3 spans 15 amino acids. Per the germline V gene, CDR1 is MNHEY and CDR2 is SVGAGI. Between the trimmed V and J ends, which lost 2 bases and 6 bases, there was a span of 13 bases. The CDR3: CASSYGGPGAGELFF. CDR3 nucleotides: TGTGCCAGCAGTTACGGCGGCCCTGGGGCCGGGGAGCTGTTTTTT.

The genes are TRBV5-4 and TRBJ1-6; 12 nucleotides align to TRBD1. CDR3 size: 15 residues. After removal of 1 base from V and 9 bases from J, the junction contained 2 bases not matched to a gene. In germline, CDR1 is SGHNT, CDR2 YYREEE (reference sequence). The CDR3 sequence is CASSLWDRGLSPLHF. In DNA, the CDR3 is TGTGCCAGCAGCTTGTGGGACAGGGGGCTTTCACCCCTCCACTTT.

The CDR3 reads CASSLGASFDEQYF. CDR3 bases: TGTGCCAGCAGTTTAGGGGCATCATTTGACGAGCAGTACTTC. The chain employs TRBV28 and TRBJ2-7, with a tentative D call TRBD1 (5 bases). V lost 2 bases to trimming and J lost 5 bases, with 13 bases between them. Germline assignment: CDR1 MDHEN and CDR2 SYDVKM. The CDR3 is 14 amino acids. Together with reference TRBV28 and TRBJ2-7, the CDR3 gives the full variable domain: DVKVTQSSRYLVKRTGEKVFLECVQDMDHENMFWYRQDPGLGLRLIYFSYDVKMKEKGDIPEGYSVSREKKERFSLILESASTNQTSMYLCASSLGASFDEQYFGPGTRLTVT.

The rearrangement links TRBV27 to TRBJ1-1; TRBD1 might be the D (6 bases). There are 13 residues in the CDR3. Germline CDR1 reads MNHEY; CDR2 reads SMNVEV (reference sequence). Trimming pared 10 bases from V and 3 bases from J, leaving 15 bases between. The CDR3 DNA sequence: TGTGCCACCGCACAGGGAAGATACACTGAAGCTTTCTTT. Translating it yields CATAQGRYTEAFF.

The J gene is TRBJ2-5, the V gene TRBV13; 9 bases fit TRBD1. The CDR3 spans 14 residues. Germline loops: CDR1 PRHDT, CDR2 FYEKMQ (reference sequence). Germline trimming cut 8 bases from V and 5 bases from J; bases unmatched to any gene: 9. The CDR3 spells CASSDRGLFETQYF. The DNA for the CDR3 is TGTGCCAGCTCGGACAGGGGTCTGTTTGAGACCCAGTACTTC. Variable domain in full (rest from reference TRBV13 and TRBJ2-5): AAGVIQSPRHLIKEKRETATLKCYPIPRHDTVYWYQQGPGQDPQFLISFYEKMQSDKGSIPDRFSAQQFSDYHSELNMSSLELGDSALYFCASSDRGLFETQYFGPGTRLLVL.

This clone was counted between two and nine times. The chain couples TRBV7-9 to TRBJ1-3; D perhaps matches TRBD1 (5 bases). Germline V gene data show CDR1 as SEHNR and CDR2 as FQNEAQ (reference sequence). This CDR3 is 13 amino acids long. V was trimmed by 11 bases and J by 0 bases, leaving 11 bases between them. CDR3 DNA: TGTGCCCTTCTTGGGGGCTCTGGAAACACCATATATTTT. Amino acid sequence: CALLGGSGNTIYF.

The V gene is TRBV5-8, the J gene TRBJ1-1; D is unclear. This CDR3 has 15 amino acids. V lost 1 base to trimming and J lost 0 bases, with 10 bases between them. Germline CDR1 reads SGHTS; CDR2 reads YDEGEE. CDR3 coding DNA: TGTGCCAGCAGCTTGATGGGTACTATGAACACTGAAGCTTTCTTT. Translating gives CASSLMGTMNTEAFF.

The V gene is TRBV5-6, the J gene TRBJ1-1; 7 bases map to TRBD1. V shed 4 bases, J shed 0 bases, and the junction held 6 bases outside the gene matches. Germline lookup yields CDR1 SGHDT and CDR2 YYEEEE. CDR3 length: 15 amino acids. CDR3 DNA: TGTGCCAGCAGCCGGGACAGCCTCATGAACACTGAAGCTTTCTTT. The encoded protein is CASSRDSLMNTEAFF.

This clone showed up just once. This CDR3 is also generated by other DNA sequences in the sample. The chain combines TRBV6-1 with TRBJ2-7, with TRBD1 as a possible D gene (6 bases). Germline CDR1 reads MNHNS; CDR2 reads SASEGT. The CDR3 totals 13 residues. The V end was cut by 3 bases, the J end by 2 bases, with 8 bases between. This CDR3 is CASSETGAYEQYF. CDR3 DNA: TGTGCCAGCAGTGAGACAGGTGCCTACGAGCAGTACTTC.

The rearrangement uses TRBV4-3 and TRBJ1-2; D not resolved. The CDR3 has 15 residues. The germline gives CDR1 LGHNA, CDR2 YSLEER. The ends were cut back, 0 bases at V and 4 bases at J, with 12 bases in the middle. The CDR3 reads CASSQDGSSTYGYTF. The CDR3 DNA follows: TGCGCCAGCAGCCAAGATGGGAGTTCTACCTATGGCTACACCTTC.

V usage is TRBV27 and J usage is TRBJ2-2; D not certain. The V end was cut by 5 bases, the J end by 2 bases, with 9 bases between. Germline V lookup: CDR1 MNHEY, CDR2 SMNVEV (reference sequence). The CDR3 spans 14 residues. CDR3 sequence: CASSPLPNTGELFF. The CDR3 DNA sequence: TGTGCCAGCAGTCCCCTCCCAAACACCGGGGAGCTGTTTTTT.

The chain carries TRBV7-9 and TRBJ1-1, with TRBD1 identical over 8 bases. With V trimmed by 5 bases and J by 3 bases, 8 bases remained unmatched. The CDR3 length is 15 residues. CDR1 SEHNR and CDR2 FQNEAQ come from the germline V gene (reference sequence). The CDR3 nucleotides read TGTGCCAGCAGCCTTTCACAGGGGGGGCACACTGAAGCTTTCTTT. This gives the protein CASSLSQGGHTEAFF.

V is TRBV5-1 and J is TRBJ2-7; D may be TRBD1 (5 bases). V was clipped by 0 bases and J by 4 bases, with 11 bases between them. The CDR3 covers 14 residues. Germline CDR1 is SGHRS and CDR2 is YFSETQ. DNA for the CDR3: TGCGCCAGCAGCTTGGCCGGACACGGTTACGAGCAGTACTTC. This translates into CASSLAGHGYEQYF.

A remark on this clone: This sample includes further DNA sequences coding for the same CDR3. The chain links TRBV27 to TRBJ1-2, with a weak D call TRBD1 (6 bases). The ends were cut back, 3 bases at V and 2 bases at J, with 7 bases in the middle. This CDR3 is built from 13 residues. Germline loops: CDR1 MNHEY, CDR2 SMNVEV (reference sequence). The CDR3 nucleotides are TGTGCCAGCAGTTTTGGGACAAACTATGGCTACACCTTC. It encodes CASSFGTNYGYTF.

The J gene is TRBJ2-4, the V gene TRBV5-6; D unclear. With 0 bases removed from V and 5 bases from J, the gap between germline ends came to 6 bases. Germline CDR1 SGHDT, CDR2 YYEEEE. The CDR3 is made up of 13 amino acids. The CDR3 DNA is TGTGCCAGCAGCTTGGATTTAGAAAACATTCAGTACTTC. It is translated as CASSLDLENIQYF.

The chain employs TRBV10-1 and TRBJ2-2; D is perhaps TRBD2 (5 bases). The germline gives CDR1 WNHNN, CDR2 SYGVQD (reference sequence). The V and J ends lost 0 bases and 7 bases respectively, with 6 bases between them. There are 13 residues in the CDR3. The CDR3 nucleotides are TGCGCCAGCAGTGAGTCGGAGGACGGGGAGCTGTTTTTT. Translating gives CASSESEDGELFF.

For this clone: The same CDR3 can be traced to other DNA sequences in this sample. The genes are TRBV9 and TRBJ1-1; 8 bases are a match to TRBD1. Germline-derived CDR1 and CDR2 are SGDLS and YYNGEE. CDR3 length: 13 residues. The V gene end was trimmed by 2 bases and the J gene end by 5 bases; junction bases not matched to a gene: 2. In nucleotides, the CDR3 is TGTGCCAGCAGCGTTGACAGGGGAACTGAAGCTTTCTTT. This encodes CASSVDRGTEAFF.

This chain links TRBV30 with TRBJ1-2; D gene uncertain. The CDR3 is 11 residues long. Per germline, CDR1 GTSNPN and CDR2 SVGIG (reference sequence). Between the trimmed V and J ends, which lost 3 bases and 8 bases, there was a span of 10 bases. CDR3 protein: CAWRRGLGYTF. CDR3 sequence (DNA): TGTGCCTGGAGGAGAGGCCTAGGCTACACCTTC.

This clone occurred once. The CDR3 nucleotides are TGTGCCAGCAGTTCCCCGACCGAGGCACAGAACACTGAAGCTTTCTTT. Translating it yields CASSSPTEAQNTEAFF. The chain carries TRBV28 and TRBJ1-1; D remains ambiguous. Germline V gene lookup returns CDR1 MDHEN and CDR2 SYDVKM. The CDR3 consists of 16 residues. V was pared by 4 bases and J by 1 base, with 16 bases between.

The CDR3 region has the DNA TGTGCCAGCAGCCAACCCGGGGGGGGAGGGGTGAACGAGCAGTACTTC. It codes for CASSQPGGGGVNEQYF. This chain joins TRBV4-2 and TRBJ2-7; 8 nucleotides line up with TRBD2. The CDR3 has 16 residues. V lost 2 bases, J lost 5 bases, and 11 bases stayed unmatched. The germline V gene has CDR1 LGHNA and CDR2 YNFKEQ.

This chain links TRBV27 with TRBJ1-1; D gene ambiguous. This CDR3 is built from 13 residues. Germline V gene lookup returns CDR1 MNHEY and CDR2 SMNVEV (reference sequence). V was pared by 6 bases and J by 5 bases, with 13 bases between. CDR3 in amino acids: CASSLEPGTEAFF. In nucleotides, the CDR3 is TGTGCCAGCAGCCTAGAACCGGGGACTGAAGCTTTCTTT.

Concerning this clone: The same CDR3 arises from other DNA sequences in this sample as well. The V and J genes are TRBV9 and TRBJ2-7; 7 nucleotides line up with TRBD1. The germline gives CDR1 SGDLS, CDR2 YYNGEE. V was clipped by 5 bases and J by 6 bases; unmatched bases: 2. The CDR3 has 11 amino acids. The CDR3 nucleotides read TGTGCCAGCAGTTCAGGGGGCGAGCAGTACTTC. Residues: CASSSGGEQYF.

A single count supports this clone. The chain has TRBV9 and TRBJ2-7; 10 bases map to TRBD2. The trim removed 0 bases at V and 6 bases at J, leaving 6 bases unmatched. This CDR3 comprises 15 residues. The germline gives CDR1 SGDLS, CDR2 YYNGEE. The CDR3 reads CASSVESGGVSEQYF. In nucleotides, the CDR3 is TGTGCCAGCAGCGTAGAAAGCGGGGGGGTATCCGAGCAGTACTTC.